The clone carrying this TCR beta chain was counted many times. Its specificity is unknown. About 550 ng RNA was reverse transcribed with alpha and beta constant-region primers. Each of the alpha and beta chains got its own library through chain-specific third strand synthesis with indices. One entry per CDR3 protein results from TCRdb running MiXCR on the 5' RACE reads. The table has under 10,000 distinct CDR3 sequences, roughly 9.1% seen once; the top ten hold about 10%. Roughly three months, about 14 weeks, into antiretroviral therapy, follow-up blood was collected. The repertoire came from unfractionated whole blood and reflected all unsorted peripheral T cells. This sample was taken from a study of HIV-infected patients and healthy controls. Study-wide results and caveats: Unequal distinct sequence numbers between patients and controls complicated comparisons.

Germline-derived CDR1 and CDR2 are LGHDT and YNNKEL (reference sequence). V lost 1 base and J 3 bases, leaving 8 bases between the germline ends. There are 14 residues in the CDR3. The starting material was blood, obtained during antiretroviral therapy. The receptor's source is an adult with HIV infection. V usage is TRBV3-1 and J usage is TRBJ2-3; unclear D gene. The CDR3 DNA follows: TGTGCCAGCAGCCAAGTCCCGAGAACAGATACGCAGTATTTT. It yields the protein CASSQVPRTDTQYF.